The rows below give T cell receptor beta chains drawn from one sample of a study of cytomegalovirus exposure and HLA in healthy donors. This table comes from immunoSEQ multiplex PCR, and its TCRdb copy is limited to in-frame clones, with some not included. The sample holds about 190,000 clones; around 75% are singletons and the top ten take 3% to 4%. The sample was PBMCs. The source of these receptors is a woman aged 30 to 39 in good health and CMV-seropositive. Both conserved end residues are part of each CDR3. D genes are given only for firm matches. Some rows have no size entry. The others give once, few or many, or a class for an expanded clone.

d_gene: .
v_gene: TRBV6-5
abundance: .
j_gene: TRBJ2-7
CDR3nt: TGTGCCAGCAGTTACGGGCTTGCCTACGAGCAGTACTTC
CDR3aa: CASSYGLAYEQYF

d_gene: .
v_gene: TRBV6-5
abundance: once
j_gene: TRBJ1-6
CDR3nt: TGTGCCAGCAGTTCCGGACGGGAAATTTCACCCCTCCACTTT
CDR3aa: CASSSGREISPLHF

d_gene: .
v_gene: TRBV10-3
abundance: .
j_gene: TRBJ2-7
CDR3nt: TGTGCCATCAGTGAGTCGACTGGCCCTTACCGGCCCGAGCAGTACTTC
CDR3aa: CAISESTGPYRPEQYF

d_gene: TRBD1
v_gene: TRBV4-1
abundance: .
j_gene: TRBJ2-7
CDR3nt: TGCGCCAGCAGTTCTGGACAGGGCGCGCCATACGAGCAGTACTTC
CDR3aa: CASSSGQGAPYEQYF

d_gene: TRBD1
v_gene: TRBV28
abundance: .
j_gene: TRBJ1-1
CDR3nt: TGTGCCAGCAGCCCCGGGACAGGGGGTACTGAAGCTTTCTTT
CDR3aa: CASSPGTGGTEAFF

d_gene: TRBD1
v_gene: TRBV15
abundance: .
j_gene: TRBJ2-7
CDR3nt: TGTGCCACCAGCAGAGCGAGGACAGGGATAAAAGAGCAGTACTTC
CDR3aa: CATSRARTGIKEQYF

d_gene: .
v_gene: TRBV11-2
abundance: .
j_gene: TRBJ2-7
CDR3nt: TGTGCCAGCAGCACGGGGGTGACGGAGGGCTACGAGCAGTACTTC
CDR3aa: CASSTGVTEGYEQYF

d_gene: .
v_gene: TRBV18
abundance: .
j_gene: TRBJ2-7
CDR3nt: TGTGCCAGCTCACCACTTGGCCTTCCAGGCGGGGTTTACGAGCAGTACTTC
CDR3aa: CASSPLGLPGGVYEQYF

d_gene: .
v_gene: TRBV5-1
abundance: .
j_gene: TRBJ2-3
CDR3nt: TGCGCCAGCAGCTTGAGCCTAGCGTCAGATACGCAGTATTTT
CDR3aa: CASSLSLASDTQYF

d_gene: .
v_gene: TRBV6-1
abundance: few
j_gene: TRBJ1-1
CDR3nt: TGTGCCAGCAGTGAAGGACAGTTCATGAACACTGAAGCTTTCTTT
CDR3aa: CASSEGQFMNTEAFF

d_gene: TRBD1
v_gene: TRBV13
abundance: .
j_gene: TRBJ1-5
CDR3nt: TGTGCCAGCAGCGCAGGGGGCGCCGGGCAGCCCCAGCATTTT
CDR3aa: CASSAGGAGQPQHF

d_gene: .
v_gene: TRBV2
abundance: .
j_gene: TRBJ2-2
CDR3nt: TGTGCCAGCAGTGACCAGGGGAACACCGGGGAGCTGTTTTTT
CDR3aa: CASSDQGNTGELFF

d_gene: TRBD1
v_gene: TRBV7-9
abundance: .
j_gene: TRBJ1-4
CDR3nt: TGTGCCAGCAGCACCGACAGGGGGCAGAGGAATGAAAAACTGTTTTTT
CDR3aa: CASSTDRGQRNEKLFF

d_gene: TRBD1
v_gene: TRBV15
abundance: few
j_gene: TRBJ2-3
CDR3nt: TGTGCCACCAGCTCCCGGACAGGACCAAACACAGATACGCAGTATTTT
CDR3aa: CATSSRTGPNTDTQYF

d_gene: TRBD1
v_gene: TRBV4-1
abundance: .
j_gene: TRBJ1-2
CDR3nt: TGCGCCAGCAGCCCCTCCGGGACAGGGCCCCTATCTGGCTACACCTTC
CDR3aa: CASSPSGTGPLSGYTF

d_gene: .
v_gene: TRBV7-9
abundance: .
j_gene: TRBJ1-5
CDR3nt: TGTGCCAGCAGTGAGTATAGCAATCAGCCCCAGCATTTT
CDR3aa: CASSEYSNQPQHF

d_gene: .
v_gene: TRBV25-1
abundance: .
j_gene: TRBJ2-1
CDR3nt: TGTGCCAGCAGGGACATCTACAATGAGCAGTTCTTC
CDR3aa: CASRDIYNEQFF

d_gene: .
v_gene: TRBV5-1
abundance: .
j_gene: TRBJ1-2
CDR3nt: TGCGCCAGCAGCTTGGTGTGGCAGGGTAATGGCTACACCTTC
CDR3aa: CASSLVWQGNGYTF

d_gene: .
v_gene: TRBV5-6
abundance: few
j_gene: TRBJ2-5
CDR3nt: TGTGCCAGCAGCTTCCCGACCGCTCTAGAAGAGACCCAGTACTTC
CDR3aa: CASSFPTALEETQYF

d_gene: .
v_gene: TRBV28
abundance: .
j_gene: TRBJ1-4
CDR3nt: TGTGCCAGCAGCTCGGCAGGGGCCGGTAATGAAAAACTGTTTTTT
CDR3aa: CASSSAGAGNEKLFF

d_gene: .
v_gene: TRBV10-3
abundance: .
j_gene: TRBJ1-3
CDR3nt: TGTGCCATCAGTGAGTGGTCGGCGGGCAGCGGAAACACCATATATTTT
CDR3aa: CAISEWSAGSGNTIYF

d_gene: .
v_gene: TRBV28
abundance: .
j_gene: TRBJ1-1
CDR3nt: TGTGCCAGCAGTCCCCCGGGGGAGGAAGCTTTCTTT
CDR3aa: CASSPPGEEAFF

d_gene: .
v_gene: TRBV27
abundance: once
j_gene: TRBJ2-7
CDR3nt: TGTGCCAGCAGTCTGTCCCCCAGGTCCTACGAGCAGTACTTC
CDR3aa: CASSLSPRSYEQYF

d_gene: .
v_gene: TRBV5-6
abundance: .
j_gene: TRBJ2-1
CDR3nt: TGTGCCAGCAGCTTACCCGGGGTAAGCTCCTACAATGAGCAGTTCTTC
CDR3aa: CASSLPGVSSYNEQFF

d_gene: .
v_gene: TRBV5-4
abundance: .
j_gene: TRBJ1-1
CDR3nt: TGTGCCAGCAGCTTGCCCATGAACACTGAAGCTTTCTTT
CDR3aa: CASSLPMNTEAFF

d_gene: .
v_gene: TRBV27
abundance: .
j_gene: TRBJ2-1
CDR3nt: TGTGCCAGCAGTTTGGGTAGCCTAAATGAGCAGTTCTTC
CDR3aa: CASSLGSLNEQFF

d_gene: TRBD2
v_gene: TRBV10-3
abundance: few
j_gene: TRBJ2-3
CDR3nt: TGTGCCATCAGTGCGGGGGGGGCGCTTTCAGATACGCAGTATTTT
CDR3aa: CAISAGGALSDTQYF

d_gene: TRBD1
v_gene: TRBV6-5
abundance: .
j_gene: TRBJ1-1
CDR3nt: TGTGCCAGCAGTTCCACGGACAGGGGTGAGACTTTCTTT
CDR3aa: CASSSTDRGETFF

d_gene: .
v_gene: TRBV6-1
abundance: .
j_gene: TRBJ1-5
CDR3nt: TGTGCCAGCAGTGAAGCGCCGACAGGCGCCTGGGGGAATGAGCCCCAGCATTTT
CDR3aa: CASSEAPTGAWGNEPQHF